This T cell receptor beta chain was sequenced during a study of human T cells and chemical hapten exposure. Study-level information: Subjects had 2% DPC placed on around 2 cm by around 2 cm of upper inner arm skin for sensitization. Study-wide findings and caveats: After DPC sensitization, TCRs above 1 in 1000 frequency showed no change.

The time point: pre-sensitization, week 0. Treatment here: therapeutic diphenylcyclopropenone sensitization with weekly scalp DPC. Total RNA was isolated from whole blood that had not been fractionated. The germline gives CDR1 DFQATT, CDR2 SNEGSKA (reference sequence). The CDR3 consists of 15 residues. Trimming cost V 5 bases and J 2 bases, with 18 bases left between them. Via MiXCR, TCRdb re-called the RACE reads, giving one row per CDR3 protein. The data show 380,000 or so distinct CDR3 sequences, 4.5% to 7% seen once. This clonotype occurred a few times. The target antigen is unknown. The source of this sequence is a woman younger than 30 with alopecia areata. Some clones in this sample may be carry-over from other donors' samples. This sequence joins TRBV20-1 and TRBJ2-5; possible D gene TRBD2, 5 bases. This specimen consisted of whole blood, obtained in connection with sensitization to the hapten diphenylcyclopropenone (DPC). CDR3 DNA sequence: TGCAGTGCTCCCAGTGGGAAGGGAGTACAAGAGACCCAGTACTTC. Its translation is CSAPSGKGVQETQYF.